This T cell receptor beta chain was observed in a study of cytomegalovirus exposure and HLA in healthy donors. Findings of the study overall: TRBV6-2, TRBV6-3 and other indistinguishable V segments were excluded. Solely CMV serostatus was available to characterize immune exposure. In vitro data verified a few CMV-associated chains as specific for CMV antigens.

A note on this clone: As yet, its antigen is unknown.

The PCR ran on 60 Vbeta and 13 Jbeta primers. Method: immunoSEQ multiplex PCR; TCRdb's copy keeps in-frame clones and lacks some. The sample gives around 200,000 clones, roughly 85% of which show up once; 1.8% is in the top ten. The germline V gene has CDR1 SGHVS and CDR2 FQNEAQ. V lost 5 bases and J lost 5, with 18 bases in between. This CDR3 contains 15 residues. This rearrangement joins TRBV7-8 to TRBJ1-2; D perhaps matches TRBD1 (5 bases). The sequencing input was PBMCs. The TCR was taken from a male donor in good health and CMV-seronegative. The CDR3 here is CASSELGQGPYGYTF. CDR3 nucleotides: TGTGCCAGCAGCGAACTGGGCCAGGGCCCGTATGGCTACACCTTC.